Listed below are T cell receptor beta chains from one sample, sequenced in a study of T cell responses to AZD1222 COVID-19 vaccine. Profiled with immunoSEQ multiplex PCR; TCRdb holds only in-frame clones, not every one. There are 200,000 or so clones in the sample; approximately 87% occur only once, and less than 3% lies in the top ten. Sequenced here: peripheral blood, sampled on day 0 of MenACWY control vaccination. The origin of the receptors is an adult in good health. The CDR3 runs from the conserved cysteine through the conserved F or W. The D gene is left open where the match is weak. Not every row has a clone size; where given, it reads once, few, many or a size class.

-,-,TRBJ1-5,TRBV7-2,CASSPRVGTSNQPQHF,TGTGCCAGCAGCCCCCGGGTGGGGACTTCAAATCAGCCCCAGCATTTT
TRBD2,-,TRBJ2-5,TRBV29-1,CSVVRGLALQETQYF,TGCAGCGTTGTGCGGGGACTAGCGCTGCAAGAGACCCAGTACTTC
TRBD1,-,TRBJ2-7,TRBV28,CASRTHRGEPSYEQYF,TGTGCCAGCAGGACCCACAGGGGGGAGCCCTCCTACGAGCAGTACTTC
-,-,TRBJ2-7,TRBV7-8,CASSLMAGTFYEQYF,TGTGCCAGCAGCTTAATGGCAGGTACCTTCTACGAGCAGTACTTC
TRBD1,-,TRBJ2-6,TRBV18,CASNRTGGFGSGANVLTF,TGTGCCAGCAACAGGACAGGGGGTTTTGGTTCTGGGGCCAACGTCCTGACTTTC
-,-,TRBJ2-7,TRBV9,CASSVGREQYF,TGTGCCAGCAGCGTAGGACGGGAGCAGTACTTC
-,-,TRBJ2-3,TRBV6-5,CASSETFTDTQYF,TGTGCCAGCAGCGAGACCTTCACAGATACGCAGTATTTT
-,-,TRBJ1-2,TRBV6-4,CASSESGRAGYTF,TGTGCCAGCAGTGAGAGTGGTCGGGCTGGCTACACCTTC
TRBD2,once,TRBJ2-5,TRBV28,CASSLSPASGEETQYF,TGTGCCAGCAGTTTATCTCCTGCTAGCGGGGAAGAGACCCAGTACTTC
TRBD2,-,TRBJ2-4,TRBV28,CASSDSGASYFQYF,TGTGCCAGCAGTGACAGCGGGGCCTCATATTTTCAGTACTTC
-,-,TRBJ2-6,TRBV12-3/TRBV12-4,CASRFEGANVLTF,TGTGCCAGCAGATTTGAGGGGGCCAACGTCCTGACTTTC
TRBD2,-,TRBJ2-3,TRBV30,CAWTRREADTQYF,TGTGCCTGGACTCGCCGGGAGGCAGATACGCAGTATTTT
-,once,TRBJ2-7,TRBV30,CAWMTPGGSEQYF,TGTGCCTGGATGACCCCCGGGGGATCCGAGCAGTACTTC
-,-,TRBJ1-1,TRBV29-1,CSVKVFAQNTEAFF,TGCAGCGTTAAGGTTTTCGCTCAGAACACTGAAGCTTTCTTT
TRBD1,few,TRBJ1-6,TRBV7-8,CASSLDKTGTVSSYNSPLHF,TGTGCCAGCAGCTTAGACAAGACCGGGACAGTGAGCTCCTATAATTCACCCCTCCACTTT
TRBD2,-,TRBJ2-3,TRBV27,CASRARGGAADTQYF,TGTGCCAGCAGGGCCCGCGGGGGGGCGGCAGATACGCAGTATTTT
-,-,TRBJ2-3,TRBV7-3,CASSFTGGNTQYF,TGTGCCAGCAGCTTCACGGGCGGTAATACGCAGTATTTT
TRBD1,-,TRBJ1-2,TRBV10-3,CAISDSGGGYGYTF,TGTGCCATCAGTGACTCAGGGGGAGGCTATGGCTACACCTTC
-,-,TRBJ2-5,TRBV28,CASRYRRGPMPQETQYF,TGTGCCAGCAGATATCGACGCGGGCCCATGCCTCAAGAGACCCAGTACTTC
-,-,TRBJ1-3,TRBV9,CASSVDHFSGNTIYF,TGTGCCAGCAGCGTAGATCATTTCTCTGGAAACACCATATATTTT